This TCR beta chain was sequenced for a study of beta chain features in type 1 diabetes. Of the isolated RNA, all was reverse transcribed, and so the sequenced material was expressed TCRB transcripts. Clones were sequenced by immunoSEQ multiplex PCR, and TCRdb holds only the in-frame ones, with some missing. The sample consists of 360,000 or so clones, about 20% of them appearing once. In total, each donor contributed a single heparinised blood draw that averaged approximately 120 mL. J lost 6 bases, V lost 4 bases, and 12 bases had no gene match. This CDR3 is 15 amino acids long. Germline CDR1 is SGHRS and CDR2 is YFSETQ.

This receptor was obtained from a woman under 30 in good health. The sequenced sample consisted of naive CD4+ T cells from blood. V gene TRBV5-1 combines with J gene TRBJ2-7, with 8 nucleotides matching TRBD1. The CDR3 sequence: CASSVTGTGSGEQYF. The CDR3 DNA is TGCGCCAGCAGCGTAACCGGGACAGGTTCTGGCGAGCAGTACTTC.